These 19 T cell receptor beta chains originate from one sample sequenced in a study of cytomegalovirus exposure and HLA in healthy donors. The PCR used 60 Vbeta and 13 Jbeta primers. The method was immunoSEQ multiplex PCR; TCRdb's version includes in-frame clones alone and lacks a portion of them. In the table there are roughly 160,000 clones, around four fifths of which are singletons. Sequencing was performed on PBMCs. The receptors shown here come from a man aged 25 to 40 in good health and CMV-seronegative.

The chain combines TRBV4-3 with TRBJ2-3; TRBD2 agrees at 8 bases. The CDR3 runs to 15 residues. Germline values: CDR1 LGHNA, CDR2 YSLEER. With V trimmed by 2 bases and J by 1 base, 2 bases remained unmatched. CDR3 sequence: CASSQILAGTDTQYF. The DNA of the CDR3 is TGCGCCAGCAGCCAAATACTAGCGGGCACAGATACGCAGTATTTT.

CDR3 in DNA: TGTGCCAGCAGTCTGCGAGCGATTCCCCGGACAGGGAATGAAAAACTGTTTTTT. This encodes CASSLRAIPRTGNEKLFF. The rearrangement links TRBV27 to TRBJ1-4; 8 bases fit TRBD1. V dropped 5 bases and J dropped 5; count of bases not matched to a gene: 16. The CDR3 sequence is 18 residues long. The germline gives CDR1 MNHEY, CDR2 SMNVEV (reference sequence).

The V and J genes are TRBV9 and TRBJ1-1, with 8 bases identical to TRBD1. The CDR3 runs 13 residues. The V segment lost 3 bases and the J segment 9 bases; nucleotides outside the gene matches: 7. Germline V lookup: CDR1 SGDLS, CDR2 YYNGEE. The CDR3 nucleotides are TGTGCCAGCAGCGGCGTTGACAGGGGACAAGCTTTCTTT. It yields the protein CASSGVDRGQAFF.

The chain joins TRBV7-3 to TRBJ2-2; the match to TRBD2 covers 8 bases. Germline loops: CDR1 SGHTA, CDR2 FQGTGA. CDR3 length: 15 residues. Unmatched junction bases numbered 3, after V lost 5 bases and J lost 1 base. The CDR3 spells CASSRGGGNTGELFF. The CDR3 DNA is TGTGCCAGCAGCCGGGGGGGTGGGAACACCGGGGAGCTGTTTTTT. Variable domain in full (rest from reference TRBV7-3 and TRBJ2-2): GAGVSQTPSNKVTEKGKYVELRCDPISGHTALYWYRQSLGQGPEFLIYFQGTGAADDSGLPNDRFFAVRPEGSVSTLKIQRTERGDSAVYLCASSRGGGNTGELFFGEGSRLTVL.

CDR3 loop: CASSLQGASEQYF. Here the CDR3 DNA reads TGTGCCAGCAGCTTACAGGGGGCTTCCGAGCAGTACTTC. V usage is TRBV5-6 and J usage is TRBJ2-7, with TRBD1 matching over 9 bases. Trimming at V came to 2 bases and at J to 6 bases, leaving 3 bases not matched to a gene. This CDR3 spans 13 amino acids. The germline V gene has CDR1 SGHDT and CDR2 YYEEEE.

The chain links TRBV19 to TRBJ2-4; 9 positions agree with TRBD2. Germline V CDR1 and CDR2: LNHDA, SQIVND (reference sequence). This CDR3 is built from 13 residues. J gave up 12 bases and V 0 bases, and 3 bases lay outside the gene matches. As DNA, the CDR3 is TGTGCCAGTAGTATAGATGTTAGCGGGGGTCAGTACTTC. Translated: CASSIDVSGGQYF.

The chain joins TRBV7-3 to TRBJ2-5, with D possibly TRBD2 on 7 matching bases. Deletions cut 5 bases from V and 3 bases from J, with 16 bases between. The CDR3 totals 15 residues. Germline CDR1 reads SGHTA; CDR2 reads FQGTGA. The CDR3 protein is CASSEPLGGEETQYF. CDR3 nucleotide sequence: TGTGCCAGCAGCGAACCTCTAGGGGGGGAAGAGACCCAGTACTTC. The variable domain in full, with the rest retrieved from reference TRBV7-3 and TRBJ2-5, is GAGVSQTPSNKVTEKGKYVELRCDPISGHTALYWYRQSLGQGPEFLIYFQGTGAADDSGLPNDRFFAVRPEGSVSTLKIQRTERGDSAVYLCASSEPLGGEETQYFGPGTRLLVL.

The CDR3 DNA reads TGTGCCAGCAGCGTAGCCGGGATGGGCACTGAAGCTTTCTTT. It translates to CASSVAGMGTEAFF. The chain links TRBV9 to TRBJ1-1, with D hard to call. Deletions cut 0 bases from V and 4 bases from J, with 10 bases between. Germline lookup yields CDR1 SGDLS and CDR2 YYNGEE. There are 14 residues in the CDR3.

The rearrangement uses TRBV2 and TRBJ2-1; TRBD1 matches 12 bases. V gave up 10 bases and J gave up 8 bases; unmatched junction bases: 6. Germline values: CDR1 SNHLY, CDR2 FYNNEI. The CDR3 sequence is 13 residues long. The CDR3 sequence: CATTGTGGHEQFF. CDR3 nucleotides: TGTGCCACCACCGGGACAGGGGGCCATGAGCAGTTCTTC. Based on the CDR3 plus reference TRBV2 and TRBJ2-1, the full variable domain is EPEVTQTPSHQVTQMGQEVILRCVPISNHLYFYWYRQILGQKVEFLVSFYNNEISEKSEIFDDQFSVERPDGSNFTLKIRSTKLEDSAMYFCATTGTGGHEQFFGPGTRLTVL.

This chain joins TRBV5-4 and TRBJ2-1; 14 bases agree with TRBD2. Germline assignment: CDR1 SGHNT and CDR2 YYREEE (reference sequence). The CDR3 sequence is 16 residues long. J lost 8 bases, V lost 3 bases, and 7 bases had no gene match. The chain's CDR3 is CASSSSTSGGAYEQFF. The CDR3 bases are TGTGCCAGCAGCTCATCGACTAGCGGGGGGGCGTATGAGCAGTTCTTC.

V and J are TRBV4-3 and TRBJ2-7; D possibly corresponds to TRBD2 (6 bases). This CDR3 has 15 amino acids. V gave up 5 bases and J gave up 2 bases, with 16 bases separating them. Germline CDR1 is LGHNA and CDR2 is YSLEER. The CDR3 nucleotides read TGCGCCAGCAGCGATATGAGTAGCGGACCCTACGAGCAGTACTTC. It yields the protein CASSDMSSGPYEQYF.

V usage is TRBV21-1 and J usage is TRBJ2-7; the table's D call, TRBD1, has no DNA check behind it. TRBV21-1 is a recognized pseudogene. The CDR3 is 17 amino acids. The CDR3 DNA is TGTGCCAGCAGCAAAGGGGACAGTGGTGATATATCCTACGAGCAGTACTTC. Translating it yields CASSKGDSGDISYEQYF.

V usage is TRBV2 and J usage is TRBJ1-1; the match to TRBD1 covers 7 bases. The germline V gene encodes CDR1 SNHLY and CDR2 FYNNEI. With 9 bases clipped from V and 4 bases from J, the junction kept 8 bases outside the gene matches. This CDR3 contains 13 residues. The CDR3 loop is CARRRQGGTEAFF. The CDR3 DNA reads TGTGCCAGACGGAGACAGGGAGGCACTGAAGCTTTCTTT.

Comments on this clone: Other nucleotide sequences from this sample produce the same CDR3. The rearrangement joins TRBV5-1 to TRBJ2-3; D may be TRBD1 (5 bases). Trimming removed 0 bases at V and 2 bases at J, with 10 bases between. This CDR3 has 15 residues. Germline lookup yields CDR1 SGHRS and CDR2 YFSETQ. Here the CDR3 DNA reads TGCGCCAGCAGCTTGGCTGGACAAACCACAGATACGCAGTATTTT. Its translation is CASSLAGQTTDTQYF.

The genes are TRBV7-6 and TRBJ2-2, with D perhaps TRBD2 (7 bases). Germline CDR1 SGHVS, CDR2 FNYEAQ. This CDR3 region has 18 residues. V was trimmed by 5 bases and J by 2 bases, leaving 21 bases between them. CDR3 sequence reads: CASSQGVGGPLNTGELFF. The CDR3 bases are TGTGCCAGCAGCCAAGGGGTCGGGGGGCCCCTTAACACCGGGGAGCTGTTTTTT.

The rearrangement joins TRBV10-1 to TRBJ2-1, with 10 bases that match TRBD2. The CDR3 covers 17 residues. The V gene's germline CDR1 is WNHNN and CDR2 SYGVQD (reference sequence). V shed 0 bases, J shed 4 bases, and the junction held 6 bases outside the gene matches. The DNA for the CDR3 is TGCGCCAGCAGTGAGTCGCGGGCTAGCGGGAGATACAATGAGCAGTTCTTC. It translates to CASSESRASGRYNEQFF.

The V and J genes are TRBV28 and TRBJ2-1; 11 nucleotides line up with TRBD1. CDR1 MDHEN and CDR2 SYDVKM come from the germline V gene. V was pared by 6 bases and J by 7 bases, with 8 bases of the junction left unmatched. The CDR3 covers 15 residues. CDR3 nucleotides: TGTGCCAGCAGCCGCGGACAGGGGGCGCGGAATGAGCAGTTCTTC. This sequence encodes CASSRGQGARNEQFF.

CDR3 loop: CASSQDPYRVQAEKLFF. The CDR3 DNA reads TGCGCCAGCAGCCAAGATCCCTACAGGGTCCAAGCTGAAAAACTGTTTTTT. V usage is TRBV4-3 and J usage is TRBJ1-4, with D tentatively TRBD1 (6 bases). The CDR3 contains 17 residues. Germline CDR1 LGHNA, CDR2 YSLEER. V lost 0 bases and J lost 7, with 18 bases in between.

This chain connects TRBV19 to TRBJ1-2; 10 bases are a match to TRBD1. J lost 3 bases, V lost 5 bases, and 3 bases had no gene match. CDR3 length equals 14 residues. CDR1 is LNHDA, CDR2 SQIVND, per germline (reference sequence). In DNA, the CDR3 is TGTGCCAGTAGTCCAGGGACAGGGGACTATGGCTACACCTTC. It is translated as CASSPGTGDYGYTF.